This paragraph covers one T cell receptor beta chain sequence. Mismatch with germline at one junction end may stem from a read error. This specimen includes other DNA sequences encoding the same CDR3. This sample was included in a study of cytomegalovirus exposure and HLA in healthy donors. Study-wide background: Out of about 410 genotyped donors, about 80% belonged to the Caucasian-associated ancestry cluster.

Healthy people donating bone marrow made up the donors. The PCR used 60 Vbeta and 13 Jbeta primers. Here immunoSEQ multiplex PCR was the method, and the copy in TCRdb shows in-frame clones only, minus some. In the table there are about 180,000 clones, roughly 79% of which are singletons. The receptor's source is a woman in her late teens or twenties in good health and CMV-seropositive. Specimen: PBMCs.

This CDR3 reads CASSQPKFGNFDTEAFF. The CDR3 DNA reads TGTGCCAGCAGCCAGCCTAAGTTCGGGAACTTCGACACTGAAGCGTTCTTT. This sequence joins TRBV5-4 and TRBJ1-1; D call uncertain. CDR3 length: 17 amino acids. CDR1 and CDR2 from the germline V gene are SGHNT and YYREEE (reference sequence).